These 18 T cell receptor beta chains originate from one sample sequenced in a study of Tregs in tolerant kidney transplant recipients. TCRdb keeps only in-frame clones here, not all; method: immunoSEQ multiplex PCR. The sample includes about 31,000 clones, 65% to 85% seen only once; the top ten take about 2.2%. No antigens are known for them. Sequences were obtained from Tregs from blood cultured with allogeneic cells. These receptors were taken from a human donor in good health.

The CDR3 sequence: CASRTNTEAFF. The CDR3 DNA reads TGTGCCAGCAGGACGAACACTGAAGCTTTCTTT. The genes are TRBV6-6 and TRBJ1-1; D is uncertain. The CDR3 is 11 residues long. Trimming took 6 bases from V and 1 from J, leaving 3 bases between them. The V gene's germline CDR1 is MNHNY and CDR2 SVGAGI (reference sequence).

This chain uses TRBV19 with TRBJ2-1, with D tentatively TRBD2 (6 bases). This CDR3 is 11 amino acids long. In germline, CDR1 is LNHDA, CDR2 SQIVND (reference sequence). The V end was cut by 5 bases, the J end by 13 bases, with 12 bases between. CDR3 protein: CASSAQGGQFF. The DNA of the CDR3 is TGTGCCAGTAGTGCGCAGGGAGGACAGTTCTTC.

The V and J genes are TRBV5-4 and TRBJ2-5; no clear D. The V and J ends lost 2 bases and 4 bases respectively, with 12 bases between them. Looked up from germline, CDR1 is SGHNT and CDR2 is YYREEE (reference sequence). This CDR3 is 14 amino acids long. The CDR3 region is CASSLIGARETQYF. The DNA of the CDR3 is TGTGCCAGCAGCTTAATAGGAGCGAGAGAGACCCAGTACTTC.

The chain combines TRBV10-1 with TRBJ2-7; 8 nucleotides match TRBD1. From germline, CDR1 is WNHNN and CDR2 SYGVQD (reference sequence). This CDR3 has 15 residues. The DNA of the CDR3 is TGCGCGCTCGAGTGGGACAGGCTTATCTCCTACGAGCAGTACTTC. It is translated as CALEWDRLISYEQYF.

J is TRBJ2-1 and V is TRBV30; TRBD2 aligns across 8 bases. Trimming cost V 0 bases and J 6 bases; bases outside gene matches: 4. This CDR3 is built from 14 residues. Germline V gene lookup returns CDR1 GTSNPN and CDR2 SVGIG (reference sequence). CDR3 protein: CAWSVGGAVNEQFF. The CDR3 DNA follows: TGTGCCTGGAGTGTCGGGGGGGCCGTCAATGAGCAGTTCTTC.

The V call is TRBV7-2, the J call TRBJ2-5, with a possible D match to TRBD2 (5 bases). V lost 5 bases to trimming and J lost 2 bases, with 18 bases between them. The CDR3 loop spans 16 amino acids. Germline CDR1 and CDR2: SGHTA and FQGNSA. CDR3 protein: CASSPASGSGQETQYF. The CDR3 nucleotides read TGTGCCAGCAGCCCCGCTAGTGGGAGCGGACAAGAGACCCAGTACTTC.

The chain recombines TRBV28 with TRBJ1-4; D remains ambiguous. The CDR3 totals 16 residues. Trimming stripped 3 bases from V and 8 bases from J, with 19 bases between. CDR1 MDHEN and CDR2 SYDVKM come from the germline V gene. The CDR3 DNA reads as TGTGCCAGCAGTTTGCCTGCGGGGTCGAGGTTCGAAAAACTGTTTTTT. It translates to CASSLPAGSRFEKLFF.

The V and J genes are TRBV7-5 and TRBJ2-2; no check of the table's D call, TRBD2, against the DNA was made. TRBV7-5 is flagged as a pseudogene. The CDR3 contains 16 residues. CDR3 region: CARSLAGRAEAGELFF. DNA for the CDR3: TGTGCCAGAAGCTTAGCCGGGAGGGCCGAGGCCGGGGAGCTGTTTTTT.

This sequence joins TRBV9 and TRBJ2-3; D is ambiguous. Deletions cut 4 bases from V and 2 bases from J, with 11 bases between. The CDR3 is 14 amino acids. CDR1 is SGDLS, CDR2 YYNGEE, per germline. The CDR3 is CASSPSPFTDTQYF. CDR3 nucleotides: TGTGCCAGCAGCCCCTCCCCTTTCACAGATACGCAGTATTTT. Full variable domain (rest looked up from reference TRBV9 and TRBJ2-3): DSGVTQTPKHLITATGQRVTLRCSPRSGDLSVYWYQQSLDQGLQFLIQYYNGEERAKGNILERFSAQQFPDLHSELNLSSLELGDSALYFCASSPSPFTDTQYFGPGTRLTVL.

There are a few counts of this clone. The V call is TRBV7-3, the J call TRBJ1-6; the D is unclear. Deletions cut 2 bases from V and 0 bases from J, with 2 bases between. The CDR3 runs 14 residues. The germline V gene encodes CDR1 SGHTA and CDR2 FQGTGA. Here the CDR3 reads CASSLGSYNSPLHF. Written as DNA, the CDR3 is TGTGCCAGCAGCTTAGGCTCCTATAATTCACCCCTCCACTTT.

Note on this clone: The germline gene is not matched at one end of the junction; a read error may be the cause. The chain couples TRBV11-3 to TRBJ1-1; no definite D call. This CDR3 has 14 residues. Germline V lookup: CDR1 SGHNT, CDR2 YENEEA. This CDR3 reads CASSLEIGSTEAFF. DNA of the CDR3: TGTGCCAGCAGCCTAGAGATAGGGTCCACTGAAGCTTTCTTT.

This chain joins TRBV5-1 and TRBJ1-1; D ambiguous. V lost 4 bases, J lost 0 bases, and 16 bases lay in between. The CDR3 runs to 16 residues. CDR1 is SGHRS and CDR2 is YFSETQ in the germline V gene. The CDR3 region has the DNA TGCGCCAGCAGCCCCGGGCTTCTTCAGATGAACACTGAAGCTTTCTTT. Its protein product is CASSPGLLQMNTEAFF. Combining the CDR3 with reference TRBV5-1 and TRBJ1-1 gives the whole variable domain KAGVTQTPRYLIKTRGQQVTLSCSPISGHRSVSWYQQTPGQGLQFLFEYFSETQRNKGNFPGRFSGRQFSNSRSEMNVSTLELGDSALYLCASSPGLLQMNTEAFFGQGTRLTVV.

The chain combines TRBV25-1 with TRBJ2-2; D possibly corresponds to TRBD2 (5 bases). The V gene's germline CDR1 is MGHDK and CDR2 SYGVNS. Trimming cost V 1 base and J 5 bases, with 11 bases left between them. This CDR3 comprises 15 residues. In DNA, the CDR3 is TGTGCCAGCAGTGAATCCAGTGGGAGAACCGGGGAGCTGTTTTTT. It is translated as CASSESSGRTGELFF.

V usage is TRBV2 and J usage is TRBJ2-1; tentatively, D is TRBD2 (5 bases). The germline V gene has CDR1 SNHLY and CDR2 FYNNEI. The CDR3 has 15 residues. The ends were cut back, 6 bases at V and 0 bases at J, with 12 bases in the middle. The CDR3 loop is CASSAGASSYNEQFF. In DNA form, the CDR3 reads TGTGCCAGCAGCGCGGGTGCGAGCTCCTACAATGAGCAGTTCTTC.

The chain joins TRBV6-5 to TRBJ2-1; 11 bases fit TRBD2. V shed 1 base and J 7 bases; nucleotides not matched to a gene: 6. Germline CDR1 reads MNHEY; CDR2 reads SVGAGI. The CDR3 covers 16 residues. The CDR3 bases are TGTGCCAGCAGTTACTTCCGGACTAGCGGGTTGAATGAGCAGTTCTTC. Protein: CASSYFRTSGLNEQFF.

The V and J genes are TRBV4-1 and TRBJ2-5; TRBD1 agrees at 11 bases. CDR3 length: 19 residues. The germline V gene has CDR1 MGHRA and CDR2 YSYEKL. The junction had 17 bases not matched to a gene; V was cut back by 3 bases and J by 5 bases. The CDR3 region is CASSHLPWGQGVLDETQYF. The CDR3 nucleotides read TGCGCCAGCAGCCACCTCCCCTGGGGACAGGGGGTATTAGATGAGACCCAGTACTTC.

The V and J genes are TRBV6-1 and TRBJ1-2, with D unclear. Between the trimmed V and J ends, which lost 7 bases and 8 bases, there was a span of 14 bases. CDR1 MNHNS and CDR2 SASEGT come from the germline V gene. The CDR3 length is 12 residues. Here the CDR3 DNA reads TGTGCCAGCATAGACGGAGTCTCGGGCTACACCTTC. Translating it yields CASIDGVSGYTF.

V gene TRBV6-5 combines with J gene TRBJ1-5; unclear D gene. Germline-derived CDR1 and CDR2 are MNHEY and SVGAGI. The CDR3 totals 12 residues. V lost 11 bases to trimming and J lost 4 bases, with 12 bases between them. The CDR3 spells CASQRANQPQHF. DNA for the CDR3: TGTGCCTCCCAAAGGGCAAATCAGCCCCAGCATTTT.